The 25 T cell receptor beta chains listed next were all sequenced from one sample in a study of blood T cells in healthy people across ages. It was with a sample-barcoded 5' primer and a J-beta primer mix that a second PCR of about 7 to 12 cycles was run. TCRdb processed the 5' RACE reads anew with MiXCR; each CDR3 protein has one entry. The top ten hold roughly two fifths of the sample, which has around 750,000 distinct CDR3 sequences, 53% seen once. Sequenced material: blood. The source of these receptors is an elderly man in good health.

The chain has TRBV7-9 and TRBJ1-1, with 7 bases identical to TRBD1. V shed 3 bases and J 0 bases; nucleotides not matched to a gene: 7. Per germline, CDR1 SEHNR and CDR2 FQNEAQ (reference sequence). The CDR3 consists of 16 residues. The CDR3 region is CASSFPGQFMNTEAFF. In DNA, the CDR3 is TGTGCCAGCAGCTTCCCGGGACAGTTCATGAACACTGAAGCTTTCTTT. Supplemented by reference TRBV7-9 and TRBJ1-1, the full variable domain reads DTGVSQNPRHKITKRGQNVTFRCDPISEHNRLYWYRQTLGQGPEFLTYFQNEAQLEKSRLLSDRFSAERPKGSFSTLEIQRTEQGDSAMYLCASSFPGQFMNTEAFFGQGTRLTVV.

The V call is TRBV5-5, the J call TRBJ2-5, with a weak D call TRBD2 (6 bases). V dropped 2 bases and J dropped 9 bases, with 11 bases sitting between them. Germline V gives CDR1 SGHKS, CDR2 YYEKEE (reference sequence). The length of the CDR3 is 12 residues. CDR3 DNA sequence: TGTGCCAGCAGCTTTGTCACGGGGGCCCAGTACTTC. Translation: CASSFVTGAQYF.

This clonotype came up a few times. This sequence joins TRBV12-3 or TRBV12-4 and TRBJ1-6, with a possible D match to TRBD1 (5 bases). V lost 1 base and J lost 9, with 13 bases in between. The CDR3 is 15 residues long. This CDR3 is CASSLDPGKSSPLHF. The CDR3 bases are TGTGCCAGCAGTTTAGACCCAGGGAAGAGTTCACCCCTCCACTTT.

The chain employs TRBV5-1 and TRBJ2-3, with D perhaps matching TRBD1 or TRBD2 (5 bases each). The length of the CDR3 is 14 residues. Germline CDR1 reads SGHRS; CDR2 reads YFSETQ. V was cut by 4 bases and J by 14 bases, with 23 bases left in between. For the CDR3, the DNA is TGCGCCAGCAGCCTTGAAGAGGGGCACAGAGACGCGTATTTT. This gives the protein CASSLEEGHRDAYF.

This chain joins TRBV6-2 or TRBV6-3 and TRBJ2-1; 10 bases line up with TRBD2. This CDR3 is built from 14 residues. Trimming cost V 6 bases and J 4 bases; bases outside gene matches: 3. Germline values: CDR1 MNHEY, CDR2 SVGEGT. The CDR3 region has the DNA TGTGCCAGCAGAAGGACTAGCGGATACAATGAGCAGTTCTTC. Encoded protein: CASRRTSGYNEQFF.

This chain joins TRBV6-1 and TRBJ2-7; D gene unclear. In germline, CDR1 is MNHNS, CDR2 SASEGT. Trimming removed 3 bases at V and 2 bases at J, with 20 bases between. This CDR3 comprises 17 residues. In DNA form, the CDR3 reads TGTGCCAGCAGTGAGGTGGGGTCCGGCTACGAGACCTACGAGCAGTACTTC. It codes for CASSEVGSGYETYEQYF.

This chain uses TRBV5-5 with TRBJ1-4; D unresolved. The V gene lost 0 bases and the J gene lost 5 bases, with 11 bases spanning the gap. Per the germline V gene, CDR1 is SGHKS and CDR2 is YYEKEE (reference sequence). The CDR3 totals 15 residues. The CDR3 reads CASSLVGLGNEKLFF. The CDR3 bases are TGTGCCAGCAGCTTGGTGGGCCTGGGGAATGAAAAACTGTTTTTT.

The chain has TRBV14 and TRBJ2-1; D perhaps matches TRBD1 (5 bases). The CDR3 is 15 amino acids. V was pared by 0 bases and J by 8 bases, with 14 bases between. Germline CDR1 and CDR2: SGHDN and FVKESK. The CDR3 is CASSQDQVRADEQFF. The CDR3 coding sequence is TGTGCCAGCAGCCAAGATCAGGTCAGGGCTGATGAGCAGTTCTTC.

CDR3 protein: CASSPSGTVVNEQFF. In DNA, the CDR3 is TGTGCCAGCAGTCCCTCCGGGACAGTCGTGAATGAGCAGTTCTTC. The J gene is TRBJ2-1, the V gene TRBV12-3 or TRBV12-4; 7 positions match TRBD1. V lost 5 bases and J lost 7; bases outside the gene matches: 11. The CDR3 is made up of 15 amino acids.

This chain links TRBV7-9 with TRBJ2-7; D is perhaps TRBD1 (5 bases). The V end lost 5 bases, the J end lost 0 bases, and 11 bases lay between the germline ends. CDR1 and CDR2 from the germline V gene are SEHNR and FQNEAQ (reference sequence). This CDR3 has 14 amino acids. CDR3 sequence (DNA): TGTGCCAGCAGCGTTAGGGGCAGCTCCTACGAGCAGTACTTC. It encodes CASSVRGSSYEQYF.

The rearrangement joins TRBV24-1 to TRBJ2-5; the D gene is possibly TRBD1 (6 bases). This CDR3 contains 14 residues. Trimming pared 3 bases from V and 4 bases from J, leaving 11 bases between. Per the germline V gene, CDR1 is KGHDR and CDR2 is SFDVKD. Here the CDR3 reads CATSDGTPTETQYF. Written as DNA, the CDR3 is TGTGCCACCAGTGATGGGACACCGACAGAGACCCAGTACTTC.

The gene calls are TRBV6-5 and TRBJ1-6; D possibly corresponds to TRBD1 (5 bases). V was clipped by 6 bases and J by 1 base, with 13 bases between them. This CDR3 has 16 amino acids. Germline assignment: CDR1 MNHEY and CDR2 SVGAGI. The CDR3 loop reads CASRGRGISYNSPLHF. In DNA, the CDR3 is TGTGCCAGCAGGGGACGAGGGATTTCCTATAATTCACCCCTCCACTTT.

The chain carries TRBV10-3 and TRBJ2-5; D is possibly TRBD1 or TRBD2 (5 bases each). V was cut by 4 bases and J by 7 bases, with 7 bases left in between. This CDR3 is 11 amino acids long. CDR1 is ENHRY, CDR2 SYGVKD, per germline. CDR3 amino acids: CAISGGGTQYF. The CDR3 DNA is TGTGCCATCAGTGGTGGGGGGACCCAGTACTTC.

V gene TRBV7-9 combines with J gene TRBJ2-7, with D hard to call. The germline CDR1 and CDR2 sequences are SEHNR and FQNEAQ (reference sequence). CDR3 length: 15 amino acids. Trimming pared 1 base from V and 0 bases from J, leaving 10 bases between. Here the CDR3 DNA reads TGTGCCAGCAGCTTAGACCAAGGATTCTCCTACGAGCAGTACTTC. Translated: CASSLDQGFSYEQYF.

This clonotype has only a few counts. The CDR3 DNA is TGTGCCAGCAGTTCCGGGACTAGCGCCAACCCAAATCTTTACGAGCAGTACTTC. It specifies CASSSGTSANPNLYEQYF. The rearrangement uses TRBV12-3 or TRBV12-4 and TRBJ2-7, with TRBD2 matching over 10 bases. V dropped 4 bases and J dropped 4; count of bases not matched to a gene: 16. CDR3 length equals 18 residues.

V is TRBV6-6 and J is TRBJ2-7; D may be TRBD1 (5 bases). CDR3 length: 13 amino acids. V was trimmed by 6 bases and J by 0 bases, leaving 9 bases between them. Germline V gene sequence: CDR1 MNHNY, CDR2 SVGAGI (reference sequence). The CDR3 loop reads CASSQGASYEQYF. Here the CDR3 DNA reads TGTGCCAGCAGCCAAGGGGCCTCCTACGAGCAGTACTTC.

The rearrangement joins TRBV12-3 or TRBV12-4 to TRBJ2-4, with 8 nucleotides matching TRBD1. The DNA end favors TRBJ2-5, so the J call may be wrong. The CDR3 is made up of 15 amino acids. The CDR3 spells CASSRTGKGQETQYF. DNA of the CDR3: TGTGCCAGCAGTCGGACAGGGAAGGGACAAGAGACCCAGTACTTC.

This clonotype was counted many times. The chain employs TRBV20-1 and TRBJ1-5, with D unresolved. Per the germline V gene, CDR1 is DFQATT and CDR2 is SNEGSKA (reference sequence). The CDR3 contains 12 residues. V shed 7 bases and J shed 0 bases, with 7 bases lying between them. The CDR3, as DNA: TGCAGTGAGGACCATAGCAATCAGCCCCAGCATTTT. Translated, it gives CSEDHSNQPQHF.

This clonotype has more than one count but fewer than ten. V usage is TRBV2 and J usage is TRBJ2-5; 9 bases align to TRBD2. The germline CDR1 and CDR2 sequences are SNHLY and FYNNEI. The V and J ends lost 10 bases and 2 bases, in that order; junction bases with no gene match: 5. The CDR3 is 13 amino acids. The CDR3 protein is CATRLAEQETQYF. DNA of the CDR3: TGTGCCACCCGACTAGCGGAGCAAGAGACCCAGTACTTC.

This clonotype was observed once. The chain couples TRBV6-5 to TRBJ1-3; D not certain. V was shortened by 0 bases and J by 0 bases, with 12 bases between the two germline ends. This CDR3 contains 17 residues. Germline-derived CDR1 and CDR2 are MNHEY and SVGAGI. The CDR3 DNA sequence: TGTGCCAGCAGTTACTCGAGAGAGAGGAGCTCTGGAAACACCATATATTTT. Its protein product is CASSYSRERSSGNTIYF.

This rearrangement joins TRBV5-1 to TRBJ2-4; 8 nucleotides match TRBD2. The J call may be mistaken, given a closer DNA end match to TRBJ2-5. This CDR3 region has 16 residues. Germline CDR1 is SGHRS and CDR2 is YFSETQ. The CDR3 DNA is TGCGCCAGCAGTCCGGGTGGTAGCGGGAATCGAGAGACCCAGTACTTC. Protein product: CASSPGGSGNRETQYF.

This chain links TRBV5-1 with TRBJ2-4; tentative D call: TRBD1 (6 bases). The J call may be wrong; the DNA end is better matched by TRBJ2-7. Germline CDR1 is SGHRS and CDR2 is YFSETQ. The CDR3 runs to 14 residues. Written as DNA, the CDR3 is TGCGCCAGCAGCACCGGGACAAGGGCGATCGAGCAGTACTTC. It codes for CASSTGTRAIEQYF.

This chain connects TRBV11-2 to TRBJ2-4, with TRBD1 identical over 7 bases. The J call may be in error: the DNA end matches TRBJ2-7 better. CDR1 and CDR2 (germline): SGHAT, FQNNGV. CDR3 size: 14 residues. CDR3 amino acids: CASSTRDSTYEQYF. The CDR3, as DNA: TGTGCCAGCAGCACCCGGGACAGCACCTACGAGCAGTACTTC.

Here the CDR3 reads CASSSYRGHTDTQYF. The CDR3 DNA sequence: TGTGCCAGCTCATCTTACAGGGGGCACACAGATACGCAGTATTTT. The V call is TRBV18, the J call TRBJ2-3; 9 bases agree with TRBD1. The CDR3 contains 15 residues. Germline assignment: CDR1 KGHSH and CDR2 LQKENI. V shed 5 bases, J shed 2 bases, and the junction held 5 bases outside the gene matches.

The rearrangement joins TRBV28 to TRBJ1-2, with 8 bases identical to TRBD1. The CDR3 sequence is 14 residues long. The germline V gene encodes CDR1 MDHEN and CDR2 SYDVKM. With 6 bases clipped from V and 4 bases from J, the junction kept 7 bases outside the gene matches. DNA for the CDR3: TGTGCCAGCAGCGGACAGGGAGATTCCTATGGCTACACCTTC. Amino acid sequence: CASSGQGDSYGYTF.